This note documents a single T cell receptor beta chain sequence. Its antigen is unknown. The repertoire was sequenced with immunoSEQ multiplex PCR; TCRdb's copy has only in-frame clones and lacks some. This repertoire shows fewer than 3,000 clones, 82% found once; its top ten account for 6% to 6.5%. This specimen belongs to a study of T cell clonotyping in hematopoietic cell transplantation. Findings of the study overall: After transplant, recipient diversity fell while pathologically expanded clonotypes grew through day 180. Higher Inverse Simpson Index values in graft donor and pretransplant recipient predicted broader posttransplant TCR diversity. At the given depth, recipient repertoires were over 95% de novo clonotypes. No sorting was done, leaving CD4 and CD8 contributions mixed.

Source: peripheral blood mononuclear cells, taken 30 days after allogeneic stem cell transplant. The sequence came from a male patient aged 60 to 75 who had an allogeneic stem cell transplant, so T cells may come from the graft donor. Some clones in this sample may be carry-over from other donors' samples.

In DNA form, the CDR3 reads TGTGCCATCAGTGGCTTCCACTACGAGCAGTACTTC. Translating it yields CAISGFHYEQYF. The chain combines TRBV10-3 with TRBJ2-7; D uncertain. This CDR3 is 12 amino acids long. The V end lost 4 bases, the J end lost 3 bases, and 7 bases lay between the germline ends. The germline V gene has CDR1 ENHRY and CDR2 SYGVKD.